This TCR beta chain was documented in a study of Ad26.COV2.S vaccination and SARS-CoV-2 variants. Study-level points and caveats: Compared with placebo recipients, vaccine recipients had higher spike-specific TCR breadth. Breadth measured for non-spike TCRs was similar across vaccine and placebo recipients.

TCRdb's copy holds only in-frame clones and misses some; the assay was immunoSEQ multiplex PCR. This sample yields under 150,000 clones, of which about nine tenths are seen a single time; approximately 5% belongs to the top ten. This CDR3 is built from 13 residues. V dropped 7 bases and J dropped 1 base, with 11 bases sitting between them. Note on this clone: Antigen unknown.

The chain combines TRBV12-3 or TRBV12-4 with TRBJ2-7; no clear D gene. The sequenced sample was peripheral blood, obtained after recovery from COVID-19. The sequence came from a human donor who had recovered from COVID-19. CDR3 DNA sequence: TGTGCCAGCACCCGGCCTCCGTCCTACGAGCAGTACTTC. Translation: CASTRPPSYEQYF.